A single sample is the source of the 18 T cell receptor beta chains below, sequenced in a study of HIV-infected patients and healthy controls. From the 5' RACE reads, TCRdb called clonotypes with MiXCR, one entry per CDR3 protein. The sample carries 60,000 to 75,000 distinct CDR3 sequences, about 16% recorded once. Sequenced sample: CD4+ T cells from blood. Source of these receptors: a human donor in good health.

This clonotype occurred a few times. This chain links TRBV14 with TRBJ2-1, with 7 bases matching TRBD1. The CDR3 has 13 residues. With V trimmed by 4 bases and J by 5 bases, 2 bases remained unmatched. The germline V gene has CDR1 SGHDN and CDR2 FVKESK. The CDR3, as DNA: TGTGCCAGCAGCCCGGGACAGAACAATGAGCAGTTCTTC. Amino acids: CASSPGQNNEQFF.

CDR3 region: CASSLIRGETQYF. CDR3 bases: TGTGCCAGCAGCTTGATTCGAGGCGAGACCCAGTACTTC. The chain recombines TRBV14 with TRBJ2-5; D uncertain. The CDR3 runs to 13 residues. Germline CDR1 is SGHDN and CDR2 is FVKESK. Trimming shortened V by 5 bases and J by 5 bases, and 12 bases separated the two germline ends.

The chain links TRBV28 to TRBJ2-7; D is perhaps TRBD1 or TRBD2 (5 bases each). From germline, CDR1 is MDHEN and CDR2 SYDVKM. The CDR3 consists of 15 residues. Deletions cut 7 bases from V and 0 bases from J, with 16 bases between. This chain's CDR3 is CASTWGTSSSYEQYF. The CDR3 DNA reads as TGTGCCAGCACCTGGGGGACCTCGAGCTCCTACGAGCAGTACTTC.

The chain recombines TRBV23-1 with TRBJ2-5; 8 positions agree with TRBD2. TRBV23-1 is an ORF, and what it does is uncertain. V gave up 3 bases and J gave up 1 base; unmatched junction bases: 1. This CDR3 has 14 amino acids. In DNA form, the CDR3 reads TGCGCCAGCAGTCAGCGGGGGGCCCAAGAGACCCAGTACTTC. Its translation: CASSQRGAQETQYF.

The V and J genes are TRBV5-1 and TRBJ2-2; D is undetermined. V was clipped by 1 base and J by 1 base, with 5 bases between them. Germline values: CDR1 SGHRS, CDR2 YFSETQ. This CDR3 has 14 amino acids. In DNA form, the CDR3 reads TGCGCCAGCAGCTTGTCGGGGAACACCGGGGAGCTGTTTTTT. It translates to CASSLSGNTGELFF.

The chain recombines TRBV11-3 with TRBJ2-4; the D is unclear. V gave up 1 base and J gave up 11 bases, with 9 bases separating them. The CDR3 extends over 12 amino acids. Per the germline V gene, CDR1 is SGHNT and CDR2 is YENEEA. The CDR3 region is CASSLGLALQYF. The CDR3 DNA reads TGTGCCAGCAGCTTAGGGTTAGCTCTTCAGTACTTC.

The chain combines TRBV4-1 with TRBJ2-4; TRBD1 agrees at 7 bases. The CDR3 length is 19 residues. Losses at the gene ends were 4 bases for V and 6 bases for J; bases not matched to a gene: 21. CDR1 is MGHRA and CDR2 is YSYEKL in the germline V gene. The CDR3 sequence: CASSPQIVSTGRWGNIQYF. CDR3 in DNA: TGCGCCAGCAGCCCGCAAATAGTTTCGACAGGGCGGTGGGGAAACATTCAGTACTTC.

The chain recombines TRBV19 with TRBJ1-3; D unresolved. Germline CDR1 reads LNHDA; CDR2 reads SQIVND (reference sequence). This CDR3 has 14 residues. V shed 5 bases and J shed 1 base, with 9 bases lying between them. CDR3 sequence: CASSRDRSGNTIYF. The CDR3 DNA reads TGTGCCAGTAGTCGTGACCGGTCTGGAAACACCATATATTTT.

This clonotype was seen more than once but under ten times. J is TRBJ1-5 and V is TRBV12-3 or TRBV12-4, with D perhaps TRBD1 (6 bases). Deletions cut 4 bases from V and 4 bases from J, with 17 bases between. This CDR3 region has 16 residues. The CDR3 reads CASSSGGRGWNQPQHF. The CDR3 nucleotides are TGTGCCAGCAGTTCCGGCGGCAGGGGATGGAATCAGCCCCAGCATTTT.

This clonotype has ten or more counts. This CDR3 is CASSPGVPKTQYF. In nucleotides, the CDR3 is TGTGCCAGCTCCCCGGGGGTCCCGAAGACCCAGTACTTC. The chain couples TRBV6-2 or TRBV6-3 to TRBJ2-5; D may be TRBD2 (6 bases). The CDR3 has 13 residues. V lost 8 bases, J lost 6 bases, and 16 bases lay in between. The germline gives CDR1 MNHEY, CDR2 SVGEGT.

The DNA for the CDR3 is TGTGCCAGCAGCTTAAGCGGAGTAAGCACAGATACGCAGTATTTT. Protein sequence: CASSLSGVSTDTQYF. The V gene is TRBV7-2, the J gene TRBJ2-3; D is possibly TRBD2 (5 bases). The CDR3 has 15 residues. Trimming shortened V by 2 bases and J by 0 bases, and 9 bases separated the two germline ends. Germline-derived CDR1 and CDR2 are SGHTA and FQGNSA.

The sample holds many counts of this clonotype. The chain has TRBV3-1 and TRBJ1-2; no definite D call. The CDR3 is made up of 15 amino acids. Between the trimmed V and J ends, which lost 1 base and 2 bases, there was a span of 11 bases. Germline loops: CDR1 LGHDT, CDR2 YNNKEL (reference sequence). The CDR3 protein is CASSQAERENYGYTF. CDR3 DNA: TGTGCCAGCAGCCAAGCGGAACGCGAAAACTATGGCTACACCTTC.

The chain uses TRBV30 and TRBJ2-3; unclear D gene. The germline V gene has CDR1 GTSNPN and CDR2 SVGIG (reference sequence). Trimming shortened V by 2 bases and J by 6 bases, and 15 bases separated the two germline ends. The CDR3 is 14 residues long. For the CDR3, the DNA is TGTGCCTGGAGTCCTCAGCGCCTAGGGGATACGCAGTATTTT. Its translation is CAWSPQRLGDTQYF.

This clonotype showed up many times. This chain joins TRBV28 and TRBJ1-5; perhaps TRBD1 as D (6 bases). From germline, CDR1 is MDHEN and CDR2 SYDVKM. V gave up 5 bases and J gave up 7 bases, with 12 bases separating them. This CDR3 contains 13 residues. CDR3 DNA: TGTGCCAGCAGTCCGACAGGTAACCAGCCCCAGCATTTT. Protein sequence: CASSPTGNQPQHF.

CDR3 sequence reads: CASTGASKSSYNSPLHF. The CDR3 DNA reads TGTGCCAGCACCGGAGCCTCTAAGAGCTCCTATAATTCACCCCTCCACTTT. The rearrangement links TRBV2 to TRBJ1-6, with no clear D. Trimming left V 7 bases short and J 0 bases short, with 16 bases between. The germline V gene encodes CDR1 SNHLY and CDR2 FYNNEI. This CDR3 contains 17 residues.

V gene TRBV28 combines with J gene TRBJ1-5, with D perhaps TRBD1 (6 bases). The germline V gene encodes CDR1 MDHEN and CDR2 SYDVKM. The CDR3 runs 15 residues. V lost 3 bases and J lost 5, with 14 bases in between. CDR3 region: CASSFSGGRDQPQHF. DNA for the CDR3: TGTGCCAGCAGTTTTTCCGGGGGCAGGGATCAGCCCCAGCATTTT.

This chain joins TRBV7-2 and TRBJ2-7, with D hard to call. V gave up 2 bases and J gave up 0 bases, with 8 bases separating them. CDR3 length equals 14 residues. CDR1 SGHTA and CDR2 FQGNSA come from the germline V gene. The CDR3 coding sequence is TGTGCCAGCAGCTTAATTCTGCTCTCCTACGAGCAGTACTTC. It is translated as CASSLILLSYEQYF.

This chain uses TRBV7-2 with TRBJ2-3; D not certain. Trimming left V 3 bases short and J 2 bases short, with 15 bases between. CDR1 SGHTA and CDR2 FQGNSA come from the germline V gene. The CDR3 is made up of 16 amino acids. CDR3 protein: CASSLSPPGHTDTQYF. The CDR3 region has the DNA TGTGCCAGCAGCTTGTCACCTCCGGGCCACACAGATACGCAGTATTTT. Full variable domain (missing parts from reference TRBV7-2 and TRBJ2-3): GAGVSQSPSNKVTEKGKDVELRCDPISGHTALYWYRQSLGQGLEFLIYFQGNSAPDKSGLPSDRFSAERTGGSVSTLTIQRTQQEDSAVYLCASSLSPPGHTDTQYFGPGTRLTVL.